This T cell receptor (beta chain) was identified in a study of blood T cells in healthy people across ages. A sample-barcoded 5' primer and a J-beta primer mix were used in a second PCR of about 7 to 12 cycles. Carrying 12 random nucleotides, a template-switch adaptor labeled each individual cDNA molecule. TCRdb re-analysed the 5' RACE reads in MiXCR, keeping a single row per CDR3 protein. The table lists approximately 850,000 distinct CDR3 sequences, approximately 44% of them singletons. Researchers report isolating at least 6.5 million PBMCs per sample. This CDR3 comprises 14 residues. V lost 6 bases, J lost 3 bases, and 14 bases lay in between. CDR1 SGHDT and CDR2 YYEEEE come from the germline V gene. Study-wide results and caveats: Roughly linear declines in TCR beta diversity per million T cells occurred with age. When set beside aged donors, long-lived donors presented more naive CD4+ cells and higher diversity.

With respect to this clonotype: No antigen is known for it.

The rearrangement uses TRBV5-6 and TRBJ2-3, with D possibly being TRBD1 (5 bases). The clonotype originates from a man between 60 and 75 years old in good health. The sample comprised blood. For the CDR3, the DNA is TGTGCCAGCAACGATTATAGACAGACAGATACGCAGTATTTT. Protein product: CASNDYRQTDTQYF.